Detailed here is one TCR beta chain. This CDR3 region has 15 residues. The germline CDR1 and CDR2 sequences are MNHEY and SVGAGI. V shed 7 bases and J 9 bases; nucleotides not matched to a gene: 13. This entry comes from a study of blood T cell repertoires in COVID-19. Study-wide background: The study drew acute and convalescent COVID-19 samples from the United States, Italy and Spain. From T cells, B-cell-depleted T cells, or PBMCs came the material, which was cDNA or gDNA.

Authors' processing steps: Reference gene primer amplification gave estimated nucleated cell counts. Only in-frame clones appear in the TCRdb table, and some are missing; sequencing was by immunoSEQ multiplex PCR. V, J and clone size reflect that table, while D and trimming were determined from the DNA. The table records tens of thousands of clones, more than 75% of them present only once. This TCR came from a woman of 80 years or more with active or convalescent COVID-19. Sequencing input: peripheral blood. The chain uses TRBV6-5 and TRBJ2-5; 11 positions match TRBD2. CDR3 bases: TGTGCCAGCACCAGCTTTCTAGCGGGGGGCCTGCCCCAGTACTTC. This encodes CASTSFLAGGLPQYF.